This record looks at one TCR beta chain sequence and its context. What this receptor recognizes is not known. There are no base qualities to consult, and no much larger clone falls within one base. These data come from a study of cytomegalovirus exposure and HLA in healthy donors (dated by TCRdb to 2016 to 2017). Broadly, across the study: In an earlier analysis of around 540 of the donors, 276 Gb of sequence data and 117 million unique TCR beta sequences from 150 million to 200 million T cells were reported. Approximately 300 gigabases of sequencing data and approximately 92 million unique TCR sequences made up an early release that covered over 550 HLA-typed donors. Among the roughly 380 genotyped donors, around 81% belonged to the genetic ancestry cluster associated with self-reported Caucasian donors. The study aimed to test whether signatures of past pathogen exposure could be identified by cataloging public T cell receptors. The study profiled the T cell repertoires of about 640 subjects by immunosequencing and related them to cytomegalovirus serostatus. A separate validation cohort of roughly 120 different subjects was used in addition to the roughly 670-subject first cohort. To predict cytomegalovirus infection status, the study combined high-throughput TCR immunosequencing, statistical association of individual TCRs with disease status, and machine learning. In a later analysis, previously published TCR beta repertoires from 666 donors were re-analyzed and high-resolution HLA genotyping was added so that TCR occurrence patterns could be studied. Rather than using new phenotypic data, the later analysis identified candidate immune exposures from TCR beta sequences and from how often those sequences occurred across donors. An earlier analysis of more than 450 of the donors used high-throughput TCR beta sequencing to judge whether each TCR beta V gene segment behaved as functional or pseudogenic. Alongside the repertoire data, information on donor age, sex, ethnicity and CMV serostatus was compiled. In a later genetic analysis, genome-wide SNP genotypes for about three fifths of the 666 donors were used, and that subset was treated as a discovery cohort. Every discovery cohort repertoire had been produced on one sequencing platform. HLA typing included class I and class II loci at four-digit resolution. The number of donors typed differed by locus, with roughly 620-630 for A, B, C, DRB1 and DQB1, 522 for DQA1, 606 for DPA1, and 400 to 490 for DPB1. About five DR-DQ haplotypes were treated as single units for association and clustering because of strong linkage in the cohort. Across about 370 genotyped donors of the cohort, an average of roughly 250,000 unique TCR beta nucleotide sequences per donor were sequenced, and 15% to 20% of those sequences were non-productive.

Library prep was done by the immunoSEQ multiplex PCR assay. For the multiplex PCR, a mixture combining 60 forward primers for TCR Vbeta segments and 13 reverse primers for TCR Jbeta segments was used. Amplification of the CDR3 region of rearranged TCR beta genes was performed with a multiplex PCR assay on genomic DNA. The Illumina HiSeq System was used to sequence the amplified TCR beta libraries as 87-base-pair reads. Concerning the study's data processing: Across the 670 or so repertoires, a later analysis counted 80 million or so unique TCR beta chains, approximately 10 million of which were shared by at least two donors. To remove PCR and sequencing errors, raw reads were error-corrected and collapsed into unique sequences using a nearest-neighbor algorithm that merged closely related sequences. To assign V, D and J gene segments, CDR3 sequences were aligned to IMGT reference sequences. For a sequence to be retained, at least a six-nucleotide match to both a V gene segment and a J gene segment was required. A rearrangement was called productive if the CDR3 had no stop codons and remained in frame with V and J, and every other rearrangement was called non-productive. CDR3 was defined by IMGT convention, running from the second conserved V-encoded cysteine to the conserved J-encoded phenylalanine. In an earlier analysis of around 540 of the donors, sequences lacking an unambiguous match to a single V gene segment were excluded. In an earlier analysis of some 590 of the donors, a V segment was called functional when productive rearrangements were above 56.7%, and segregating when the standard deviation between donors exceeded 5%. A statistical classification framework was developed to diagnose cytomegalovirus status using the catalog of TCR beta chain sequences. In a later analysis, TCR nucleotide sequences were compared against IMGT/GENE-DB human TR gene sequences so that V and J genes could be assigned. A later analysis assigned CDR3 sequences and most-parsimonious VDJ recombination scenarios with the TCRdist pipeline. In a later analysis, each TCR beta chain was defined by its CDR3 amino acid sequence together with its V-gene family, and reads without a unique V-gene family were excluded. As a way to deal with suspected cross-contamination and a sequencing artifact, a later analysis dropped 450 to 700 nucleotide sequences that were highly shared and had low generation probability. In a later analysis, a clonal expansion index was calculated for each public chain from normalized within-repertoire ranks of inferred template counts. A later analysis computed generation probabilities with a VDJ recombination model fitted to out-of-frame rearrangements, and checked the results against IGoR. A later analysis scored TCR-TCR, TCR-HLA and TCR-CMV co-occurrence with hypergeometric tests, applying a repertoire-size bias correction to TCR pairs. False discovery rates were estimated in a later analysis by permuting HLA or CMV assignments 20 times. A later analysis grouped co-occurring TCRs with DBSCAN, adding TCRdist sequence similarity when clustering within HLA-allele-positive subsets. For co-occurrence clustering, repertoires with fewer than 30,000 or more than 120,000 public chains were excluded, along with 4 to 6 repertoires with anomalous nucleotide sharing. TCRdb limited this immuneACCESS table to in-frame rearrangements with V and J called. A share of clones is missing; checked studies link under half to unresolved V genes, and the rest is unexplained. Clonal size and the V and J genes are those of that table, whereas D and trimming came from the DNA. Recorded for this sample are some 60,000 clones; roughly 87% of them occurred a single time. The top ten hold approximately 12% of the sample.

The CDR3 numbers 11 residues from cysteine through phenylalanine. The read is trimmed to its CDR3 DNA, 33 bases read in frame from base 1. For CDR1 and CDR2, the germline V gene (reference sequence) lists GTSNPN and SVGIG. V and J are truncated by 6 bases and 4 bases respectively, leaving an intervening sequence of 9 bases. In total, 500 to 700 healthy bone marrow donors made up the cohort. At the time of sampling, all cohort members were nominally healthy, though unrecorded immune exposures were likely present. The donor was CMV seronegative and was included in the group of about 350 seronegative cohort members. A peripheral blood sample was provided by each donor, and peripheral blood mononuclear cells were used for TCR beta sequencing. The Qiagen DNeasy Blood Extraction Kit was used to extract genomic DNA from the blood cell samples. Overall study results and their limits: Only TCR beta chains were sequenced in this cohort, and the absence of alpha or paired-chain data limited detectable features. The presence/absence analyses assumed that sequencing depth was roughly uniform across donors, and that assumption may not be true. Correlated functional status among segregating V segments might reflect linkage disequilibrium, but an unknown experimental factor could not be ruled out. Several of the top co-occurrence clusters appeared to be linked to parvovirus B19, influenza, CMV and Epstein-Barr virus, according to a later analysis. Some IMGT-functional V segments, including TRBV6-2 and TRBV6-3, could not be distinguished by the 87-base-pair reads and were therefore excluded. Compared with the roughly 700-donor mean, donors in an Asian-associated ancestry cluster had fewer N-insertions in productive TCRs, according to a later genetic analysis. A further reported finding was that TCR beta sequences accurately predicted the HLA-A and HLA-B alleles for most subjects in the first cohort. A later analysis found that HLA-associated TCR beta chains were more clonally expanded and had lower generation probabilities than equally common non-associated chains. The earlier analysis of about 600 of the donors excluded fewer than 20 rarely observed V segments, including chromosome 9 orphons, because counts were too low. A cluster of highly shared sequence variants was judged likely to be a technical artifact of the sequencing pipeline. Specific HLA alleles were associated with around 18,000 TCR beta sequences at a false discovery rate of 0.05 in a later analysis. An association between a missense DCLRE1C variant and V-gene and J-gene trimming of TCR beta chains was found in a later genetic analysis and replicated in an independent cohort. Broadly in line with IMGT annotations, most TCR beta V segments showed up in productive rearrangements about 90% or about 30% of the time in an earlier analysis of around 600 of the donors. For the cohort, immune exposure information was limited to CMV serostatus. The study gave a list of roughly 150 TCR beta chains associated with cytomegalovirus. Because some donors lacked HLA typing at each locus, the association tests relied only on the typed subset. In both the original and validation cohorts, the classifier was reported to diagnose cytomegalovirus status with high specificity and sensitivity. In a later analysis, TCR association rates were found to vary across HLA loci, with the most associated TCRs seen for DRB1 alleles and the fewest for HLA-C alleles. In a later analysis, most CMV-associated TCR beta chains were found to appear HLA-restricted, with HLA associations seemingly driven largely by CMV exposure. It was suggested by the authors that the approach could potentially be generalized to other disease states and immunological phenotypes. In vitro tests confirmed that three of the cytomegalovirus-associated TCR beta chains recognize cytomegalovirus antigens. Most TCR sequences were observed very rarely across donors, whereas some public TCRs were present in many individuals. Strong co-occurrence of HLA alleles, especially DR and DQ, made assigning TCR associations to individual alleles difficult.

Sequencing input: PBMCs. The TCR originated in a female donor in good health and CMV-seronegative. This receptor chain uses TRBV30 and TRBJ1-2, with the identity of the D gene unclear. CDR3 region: CACGLGYGYTF. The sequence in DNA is TGTGCCTGCGGACTTGGCTATGGCTACACCTTC. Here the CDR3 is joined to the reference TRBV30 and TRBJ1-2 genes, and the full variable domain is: SQTIHQWPATLVQPVGSPLSLECTVEGTSNPNLYWYRQAAGRGLQLLFYSVGIGQISSEVPQNLSASRPQDRQFILSSKKLLLSDSGFYLCACGLGYGYTFGSGTRLTVV.